These 30 T cell receptor beta chains were sequenced from one sample in a study of metastatic and nonmetastatic thyroid tumors (dated by TCRdb to about 2020). Library preparation was by PCR. Sequencer: Illumina HiSeq 4000. TCRdb trimmed public reads at Q25 via fastp, called clones via MiXCR and kept in-frame beta chains. Present in this sample are 65,000 to 70,000 clones, around 14% of which were seen just once. The top ten constitute approximately 7% of the sample. Before undergoing thyroid surgery, none of the patients had been given any kind of treatment. Input material: blood. The receptors come from a male donor with papillary thyroid cancer or a benign thyroid nodule (not recorded which). Some clones in this sample may be carry-over from other donors' samples.

This clone appeared many times. V is TRBV7-6 and J is TRBJ1-4, with 9 nucleotides matching TRBD1. Germline CDR1 and CDR2: SGHVS and FNYEAQ. The CDR3 is 15 amino acids. V lost 5 bases, J lost 8 bases, and 9 bases stayed unmatched. The CDR3 DNA is TGTGCCAGCAGCCTCACCGGGACAGGGTTCGAAAAACTGTTTTTT. Encoded protein: CASSLTGTGFEKLFF.

This rearrangement joins TRBV11-3 to TRBJ2-7; D may be TRBD1 (6 bases). The CDR3 length is 13 residues. Germline assignment: CDR1 SGHNT and CDR2 YENEEA. V was shortened by 1 base and J by 6 bases, with 10 bases between the two germline ends. The CDR3 nucleotides are TGTGCCAGCAGCTTAGGAGGGGGTAGCGAGCAGTACTTC. Translated, it gives CASSLGGGSEQYF.

This clone was picked up many times. The chain joins TRBV11-2 to TRBJ2-5; D possibly uses TRBD1 or TRBD2 (5 bases each). From germline, CDR1 is SGHAT and CDR2 FQNNGV. Trimming stripped 5 bases from V and 2 bases from J, with 12 bases between. The CDR3 is 14 amino acids. CDR3 DNA: TGTGCCAGCAGCGGGGGAGCACGGCAAGAGACCCAGTACTTC. Translated, it gives CASSGGARQETQYF.

The sample holds many counts of this clone. This clone may be a read error of a much larger clone one base away. The V call is TRBV10-3, the J call TRBJ2-1; D gene uncertain. CDR3 length: 13 amino acids. CDR1 is ENHRY, CDR2 SYGVKD, per germline. CDR3 amino acids: CAIGENPDNEQFF. The CDR3 nucleotides are TGTGCCATCGGTGAGAATCCGGACAATGAGCAGTTCTTC.

This clone occurred a few times. The J gene is TRBJ2-1, the V gene TRBV19; TRBD2 might be the D (5 bases). The CDR3 consists of 15 residues. The V gene's germline CDR1 is LNHDA and CDR2 SQIVND (reference sequence). Trimming pared 7 bases from V and 10 bases from J, leaving 23 bases between. The CDR3 DNA reads as TGTGCCAGTATTATCAGGAGACTATCCGCAAACGAGCAGTTCTTC. Residues: CASIIRRLSANEQFF.

The rearrangement links TRBV20-1 to TRBJ1-3; possibly TRBD1 for D (6 bases). CDR3 length: 15 residues. V was trimmed by 0 bases and J by 3 bases, leaving 12 bases between them. Looked up from germline, CDR1 is DFQATT and CDR2 is SNEGSKA (reference sequence). CDR3 sequence: CSARDIQGGGNTIYF. In DNA form, the CDR3 reads TGCAGTGCTAGAGATATCCAAGGGGGTGGAAACACCATATATTTT.

This clone has ten or more counts. J is TRBJ2-3 and V is TRBV7-2, with D unclear. CDR3 length equals 14 residues. Per the germline V gene, CDR1 is SGHTA and CDR2 is FQGNSA. V lost 2 bases, J lost 2 bases, and 8 bases lay in between. Here the CDR3 DNA reads TGTGCCAGCAGCTTAACCGCCTTCACAGATACGCAGTATTTT. Translating gives CASSLTAFTDTQYF.

This clone was detected ten times or more. The V and J genes are TRBV29-1 and TRBJ2-3, with D perhaps being TRBD1 or TRBD2 (5 bases each). The CDR3 has 14 residues. Trimming shortened V by 6 bases and J by 3 bases, and 16 bases separated the two germline ends. Per the germline V gene, CDR1 is SQVTM and CDR2 is ANQGSEA. The CDR3 loop is CSVAGGTGTDTQYF. The CDR3, as DNA: TGCAGCGTCGCTGGGGGAACGGGTACAGATACGCAGTATTTT.

This clone was counted ten times or more. The J gene is TRBJ2-1, the V gene TRBV20-1, with D possibly TRBD2 on 6 matching bases. This CDR3 contains 13 residues. Trimming stripped 6 bases from V and 12 bases from J, with 21 bases between. Germline CDR1 DFQATT, CDR2 SNEGSKA (reference sequence). As DNA, the CDR3 is TGCAGTGCCCATGGGGGGTTAACGGAGGGGCAGTTCTTC. It yields the protein CSAHGGLTEGQFF.

Ten or more counts support this clone. The chain is built from TRBV10-3 and TRBJ1-1; D might be TRBD1 (5 bases). The CDR3 runs to 12 residues. V lost 2 bases and J lost 8, with 9 bases in between. The germline gives CDR1 ENHRY, CDR2 SYGVKD. CDR3 sequence (DNA): TGTGCCATCAGTGAGGGGACGGCCGAAGCTTTCTTT. Its translation is CAISEGTAEAFF.

This clone has at least ten counts. It is likely a read error, because the conserved phenylalanine at the end of the CDR3 is missing. The sample carries other DNA sequences with the same CDR3. The V call is TRBV27, the J call TRBJ1-6; no firm D call. CDR3 length equals 14 residues. CDR1 is MNHEY and CDR2 is SMNVEV in the germline V gene (reference sequence). The CDR3 sequence: CASSSGRYNSPLHV. In DNA form, the CDR3 reads TGTGCCAGCAGTTCGGGGAGGTATAATTCGCCCCTCCACGTT.

V is TRBV6-1 and J is TRBJ2-1, with a weak D call TRBD2 (6 bases). The CDR3 has 14 amino acids. The germline CDR1 and CDR2 sequences are MNHNS and SASEGT. Trimming shortened V by 6 bases and J by 8 bases, and 17 bases separated the two germline ends. CDR3 protein: CASRRETSSYEQFF. For the CDR3, the DNA is TGTGCCAGCAGGAGAGAGACTAGTTCCTATGAGCAGTTCTTC.

This clone has just a few counts. One base away lies a much larger clone, so this may be a sequencing read error. This sequence joins TRBV29-1 and TRBJ2-7, with D possibly matching TRBD1 (5 bases). From germline, CDR1 is SQVTM and CDR2 ANQGSEA. There are 12 residues in the CDR3. In DNA form, the CDR3 reads TGCAGCGTTGGTCTGGGGCCGGGCGAGCATTACTTC. It encodes CSVGLGPGEHYF.

This clone was observed many times. V gene TRBV27 combines with J gene TRBJ2-4, with D tentatively TRBD1 (6 bases). V was cut by 5 bases and J by 1 base, with 9 bases left in between. Germline V lookup: CDR1 MNHEY, CDR2 SMNVEV (reference sequence). The CDR3 loop spans 14 amino acids. DNA of the CDR3: TGTGCCAGCAGTACAGGGCGCGCCAAAAACATTCAGTACTTC. Translation: CASSTGRAKNIQYF.

This clone has ten or more counts. CDR3 loop: CASSVTGGDNEQFF. In nucleotides, the CDR3 is TGCGCCAGCAGTGTCACGGGAGGGGACAATGAGCAGTTCTTC. The chain links TRBV10-2 to TRBJ2-1; TRBD2 agrees at 8 bases. The trim removed 4 bases at V and 5 bases at J, leaving 4 bases unmatched. Per the germline V gene, CDR1 is WSHSY and CDR2 is SAAADI. The CDR3 loop spans 14 amino acids.

The CDR3 protein is CASSNTGNTVELFF. The CDR3 region has the DNA TGTGCCAGCAGCAACACAGGGAACACCGTGGAACTGTTTTTT. J is TRBJ2-2 and V is TRBV7-6; weak D call: TRBD1 (6 bases). CDR1 is SGHVS and CDR2 is FNYEAQ in the germline V gene. The CDR3 extends over 14 amino acids. The V gene lost 5 bases and the J gene lost 14 bases, with 21 bases spanning the gap.

This clone was observed at least ten times. This rearrangement joins TRBV5-4 to TRBJ2-7; TRBD1 aligns across 10 bases. CDR3 length: 17 residues. V lost 2 bases to trimming and J lost 3 bases; unmatched junction nucleotides: 11. The germline CDR1 and CDR2 sequences are SGHNT and YYREEE (reference sequence). The CDR3 DNA follows: TGTGCCAGCAGCTTCGCCGACAGGGGGCTGTCTCGCTACGAGCAGTACGTC. Translating it yields CASSFADRGLSRYEQYV.

Remarks on this clone: A junction end diverges from the germline sequence, so it may reflect a read error. V is TRBV6-1 and J is TRBJ2-2, with D unresolved. The CDR3 runs to 15 residues. Looked up from germline, CDR1 is MNHNS and CDR2 is SASEGT. CDR3 in DNA: TGTGTCAGCAGTCTATTTTACCCGGCCACCGTGGAGCCGTTTTTT. As protein: CVSSLFYPATVEPFF.

This clone appeared many times. This chain connects TRBV30 to TRBJ2-6, with no clear D. The CDR3 totals 14 residues. Germline assignment: CDR1 GTSNPN and CDR2 SVGIG (reference sequence). V gave up 4 bases and J gave up 2 bases, with 9 bases separating them. The CDR3 sequence: CAWNVRPGANVLTF. The CDR3 coding sequence is TGTGCCTGGAATGTCCGCCCTGGGGCCAACGTCCTGACTTTC.

This clone was detected ten times or more. This chain links TRBV5-1 with TRBJ2-1; D is unclear. The CDR3 has 13 residues. V lost 0 bases and J lost 9, with 10 bases in between. Germline CDR1 reads SGHRS; CDR2 reads YFSETQ. CDR3 residues: CASSLGPSSEQFF. Written as DNA, the CDR3 is TGCGCCAGCAGCTTGGGACCGTCATCTGAGCAGTTCTTC.

This clone came up many times. The chain uses TRBV25-1 and TRBJ2-5; D gene uncertain. This CDR3 spans 12 amino acids. CDR1 is MGHDK, CDR2 SYGVNS, per germline. V was trimmed by 10 bases and J by 1 base, leaving 10 bases between them. The CDR3 DNA reads as TGTGCCACCGCAGGAATCCAAGAGACCCAGTACTTC. This translates into CATAGIQETQYF.

Many counts were recorded for this clone. One end of the junction fails to match germline, which may point to a read error. This chain connects TRBV6-5 to TRBJ2-3; 8 bases are a match to TRBD2. The CDR3 has 18 amino acids. Germline V lookup: CDR1 MNHEY, CDR2 SVGAGI. In nucleotides, the CDR3 is TGTGCCAGCAGTGACTCCCACGGAGGCGGGAGGAACACAGATACGCAGTATTTT. It translates to CASSDSHGGGRNTDTQYF.

The chain employs TRBV20-1 and TRBJ2-1, with 8 bases matching TRBD2. V shed 3 bases, J shed 0 bases, and the junction held 19 bases outside the gene matches. The CDR3 loop spans 20 amino acids. Germline V gene data show CDR1 as DFQATT and CDR2 as SNEGSKA (reference sequence). In nucleotides, the CDR3 is TGCAGTGCTAGTCGCCGAAGGACTAGCTGGAGGGCCGCCTCCTACAATGAGCAGTTCTTC. This codes for CSASRRRTSWRAASYNEQFF.

In its sample, this clone was seen a few times. A read error is possible here, since a much larger clone lies one base away. No conserved phenylalanine or tryptophan ends this CDR3, so it is likely a read error. This chain links TRBV19 with TRBJ1-2, with D possibly being TRBD1 (5 bases). V was shortened by 6 bases and J by 6 bases, with 14 bases between the two germline ends. This CDR3 comprises 13 residues. Germline CDR1 LNHDA, CDR2 SQIVND (reference sequence). CDR3: CASSIGGGNGYTL. The CDR3 nucleotides read TGTGCCAGTAGCATCGGGGGGGGGAATGGCTACACCCTC.

This clone was counted at least ten times. J is TRBJ2-7 and V is TRBV7-9; the match to TRBD2 covers 7 bases. CDR3 size: 14 residues. Germline CDR1 reads SEHNR; CDR2 reads FQNEAQ (reference sequence). With V trimmed by 3 bases and J by 2 bases, 4 bases remained unmatched. CDR3 sequence reads: CASSLGAGAYEQYF. In DNA form, the CDR3 reads TGTGCCAGCAGCTTGGGCGCGGGGGCCTACGAGCAGTACTTC.

This clone was picked up many times. This chain joins TRBV20-1 and TRBJ2-3; 10 bases are a match to TRBD2. V lost 3 bases, J lost 0 bases, and 15 bases stayed unmatched. Germline loops: CDR1 DFQATT, CDR2 SNEGSKA (reference sequence). CDR3 size: 19 residues. As DNA, the CDR3 is TGCAGTGCTAGGGATTCTAGCGGGAGCGGAGAGGGGAGCACAGATACGCAGTATTTT. Amino acid sequence: CSARDSSGSGEGSTDTQYF.

The table lists this clone with many counts. The rearrangement uses TRBV13 and TRBJ2-3, with TRBD2 matching 8 bases. V shed 5 bases, J shed 1 base, and the junction held 17 bases outside the gene matches. The CDR3 totals 19 residues. Germline CDR1 is PRHDT and CDR2 is FYEKMQ (reference sequence). The CDR3 sequence: CASSLHSGSPVRGTDTQYF. The CDR3 DNA reads as TGTGCCAGCAGCCTTCACAGCGGGAGTCCTGTTCGGGGCACAGATACGCAGTATTTT.

This clone was counted ten times or more. The V call is TRBV6-1, the J call TRBJ2-7; 10 bases match TRBD2. Trimming cost V 3 bases and J 4 bases; bases outside gene matches: 6. There are 15 residues in the CDR3. Germline-derived CDR1 and CDR2 are MNHNS and SASEGT. The CDR3 DNA reads TGTGCCAGCAGTGAGGGGGCTAGCGGGAGATACGAGCAGTACGTC. Encoded protein: CASSEGASGRYEQYV.

The chain links TRBV20-1 to TRBJ1-5, with a weak D call TRBD1 (6 bases). This CDR3 spans 13 amino acids. Germline CDR1 is DFQATT and CDR2 is SNEGSKA (reference sequence). V lost 4 bases, J lost 8 bases, and 15 bases lay in between. In nucleotides, the CDR3 is TGCAGTGCTACCACCGGGGGGCTGGAGCCCCAGCATTTT. Its translation is CSATTGGLEPQHF.

This clone came up many times. The V and J genes are TRBV2 and TRBJ1-3, with no clear D. V was shortened by 4 bases and J by 2 bases, with 3 bases between the two germline ends. This CDR3 is built from 12 residues. The germline gives CDR1 SNHLY, CDR2 FYNNEI. The CDR3 loop is CASSAAGNTIYF. CDR3 nucleotides: TGTGCCAGCAGTGCCGCTGGAAACACCATATATTTT.